There are a few counts of the clone carrying this T cell receptor (beta chain). The sample originates from a study of T cells in Graves' hyperthyroidism and ophthalmopathy. V was trimmed by 5 bases and J by 3 bases, leaving 8 bases between them. Germline lookup yields CDR1 MDHEN and CDR2 SYDVKM. This CDR3 comprises 12 residues. TCR beta CDR3 sequences were amplified from RNA transcripts. A set of HTBI primers served as the primers for a first-round RT-PCR of the TCR CDR3. TCRdb processed the multiplex PCR reads anew with MiXCR; each CDR3 protein has one entry. Seen here are some 760,000 distinct CDR3 sequences, 13% to 15% observed once, and the top ten hold 10% to 13%. Researchers defined stable Graves' hyperthyroidism as no ophthalmopathy progression within 18 months.

This clonotype originated in a woman between 18 and 29 years old with Graves' hyperthyroidism. The chain employs TRBV28 and TRBJ2-7; D remains unclear. Sequencing was carried out using blood. CDR3: CASSTTYYEQYF. Here the CDR3 DNA reads TGTGCCAGCAGTACCACTTACTACGAGCAGTACTTC.